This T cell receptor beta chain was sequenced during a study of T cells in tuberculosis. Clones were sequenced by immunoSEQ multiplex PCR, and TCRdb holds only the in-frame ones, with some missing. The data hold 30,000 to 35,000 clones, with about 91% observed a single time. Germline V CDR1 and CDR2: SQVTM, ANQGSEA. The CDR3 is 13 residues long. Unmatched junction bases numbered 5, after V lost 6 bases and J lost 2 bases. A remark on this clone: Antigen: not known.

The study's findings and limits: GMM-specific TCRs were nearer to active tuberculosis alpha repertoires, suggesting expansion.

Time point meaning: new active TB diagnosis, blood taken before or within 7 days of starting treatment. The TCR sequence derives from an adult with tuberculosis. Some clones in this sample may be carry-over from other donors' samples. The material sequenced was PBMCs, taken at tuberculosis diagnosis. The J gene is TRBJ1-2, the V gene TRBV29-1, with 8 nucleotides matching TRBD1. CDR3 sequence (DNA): TGCAGCGTGCCGGGACAGGTGAACTATGGCTACACCTTC. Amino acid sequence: CSVPGQVNYGYTF.